Here is one T cell receptor (beta chain) with its context. This specimen belongs to a study of blood T cells in healthy people across ages. Peripheral blood samples of about 10 milliliters were drawn from each donor. Extracted total RNA amounted to at least 5.5 micrograms for each sample. V lost 5 bases, J lost 3 bases, and 14 bases lay in between. Per the germline V gene, CDR1 is SGHTA and CDR2 is FQGNSA. The CDR3 extends over 14 amino acids. Through a sample-barcoded 5' primer and a J-beta primer mix, a second PCR was run for roughly 7 to 11 cycles. Each cDNA molecule was tagged by a template-switch adaptor that had 12 random nucleotides. TCRdb recomputed calls from the 5' RACE reads with MiXCR, one row per CDR3 protein. The sample lists 550,000 to 700,000 distinct CDR3 sequences, 25% to 30% occurring once.

Sequenced material: blood. The receptor comes from a woman between 70 and 85 years old in good health. The chain combines TRBV7-2 with TRBJ2-7, with a tentative D call TRBD1 (5 bases). CDR3 nucleotides: TGTGCCAGCAGCAAGGCCCCGCAGGGCTACGAGCAGTACTTC. Protein sequence: CASSKAPQGYEQYF.